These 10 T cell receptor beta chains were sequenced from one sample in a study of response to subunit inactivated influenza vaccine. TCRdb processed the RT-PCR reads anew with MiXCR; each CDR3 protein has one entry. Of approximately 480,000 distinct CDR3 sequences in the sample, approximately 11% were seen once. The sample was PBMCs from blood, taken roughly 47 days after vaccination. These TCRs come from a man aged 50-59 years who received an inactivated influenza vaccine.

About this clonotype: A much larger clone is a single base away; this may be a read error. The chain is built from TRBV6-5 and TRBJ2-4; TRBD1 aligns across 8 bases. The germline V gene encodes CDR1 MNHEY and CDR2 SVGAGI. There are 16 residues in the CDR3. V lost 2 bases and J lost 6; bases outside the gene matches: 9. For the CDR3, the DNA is TGTGCCAGCAGTTACCCCAGGGGGCTCAACCCAAACATTCAGTACTTC. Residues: CASSYPRGLNPNIQYF.

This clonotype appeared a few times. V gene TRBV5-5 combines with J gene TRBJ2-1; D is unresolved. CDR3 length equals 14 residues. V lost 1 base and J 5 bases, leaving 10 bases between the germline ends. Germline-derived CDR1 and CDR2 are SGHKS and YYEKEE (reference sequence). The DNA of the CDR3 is TGTGCCAGCAGCTTGTTTGGCCAGGACAATGAGCAGTTCTTC. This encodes CASSLFGQDNEQFF.

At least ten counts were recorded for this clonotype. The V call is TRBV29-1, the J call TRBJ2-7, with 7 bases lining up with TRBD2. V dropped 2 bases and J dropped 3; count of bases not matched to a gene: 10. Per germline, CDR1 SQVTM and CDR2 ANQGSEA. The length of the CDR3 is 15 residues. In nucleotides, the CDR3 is TGCAGCGTTGAACTCCGGGACGGGGGGAACTACGAGCAGTACTTC. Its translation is CSVELRDGGNYEQYF.

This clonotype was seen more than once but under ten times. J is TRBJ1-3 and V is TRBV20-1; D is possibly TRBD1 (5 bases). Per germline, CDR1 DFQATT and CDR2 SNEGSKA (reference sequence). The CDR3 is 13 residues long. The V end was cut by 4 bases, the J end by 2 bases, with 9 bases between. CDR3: CSANRGTGNTIYF. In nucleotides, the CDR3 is TGCAGTGCTAATCGGGGGACTGGAAACACCATATATTTT.

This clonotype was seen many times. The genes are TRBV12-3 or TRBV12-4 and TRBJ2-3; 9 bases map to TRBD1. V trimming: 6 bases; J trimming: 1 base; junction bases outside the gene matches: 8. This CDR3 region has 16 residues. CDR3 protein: CASSRTGGSGTDTQYF. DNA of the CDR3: TGTGCCAGCAGCAGAACAGGGGGCTCGGGCACAGATACGCAGTATTTT.

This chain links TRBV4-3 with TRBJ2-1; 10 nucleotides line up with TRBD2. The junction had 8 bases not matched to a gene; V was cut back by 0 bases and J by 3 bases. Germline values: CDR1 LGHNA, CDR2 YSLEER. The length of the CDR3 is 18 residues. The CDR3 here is CASSQDGSGGIYYNEQFF. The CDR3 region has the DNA TGCGCCAGCAGCCAAGATGGTAGCGGGGGGATATACTACAATGAGCAGTTCTTC.

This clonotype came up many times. CDR3 region: CAITDEGSGYGYTF. The DNA of the CDR3 is TGTGCCATCACCGACGAGGGGTCTGGCTATGGCTACACCTTC. The genes are TRBV10-3 and TRBJ1-2; possibly TRBD1 for D (5 bases). Germline CDR1 reads ENHRY; CDR2 reads SYGVKD. The CDR3 sequence is 14 residues long. With 7 bases removed from V and 4 bases from J, the gap between germline ends came to 16 bases.

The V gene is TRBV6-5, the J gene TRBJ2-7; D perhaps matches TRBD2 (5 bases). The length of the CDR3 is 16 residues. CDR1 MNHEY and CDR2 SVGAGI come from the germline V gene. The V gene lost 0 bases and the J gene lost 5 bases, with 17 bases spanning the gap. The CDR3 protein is CASSYSGYGRRNEQYF. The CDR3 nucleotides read TGTGCCAGCAGTTACTCGGGGTACGGACGGAGGAACGAGCAGTACTTC.

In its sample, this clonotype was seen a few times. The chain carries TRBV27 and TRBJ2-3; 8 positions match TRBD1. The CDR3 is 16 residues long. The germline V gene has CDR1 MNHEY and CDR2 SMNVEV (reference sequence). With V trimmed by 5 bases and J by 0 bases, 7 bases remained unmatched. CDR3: CASSPSDRASTDTQYF. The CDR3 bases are TGTGCCAGCAGTCCCTCGGACAGGGCAAGCACAGATACGCAGTATTTT.

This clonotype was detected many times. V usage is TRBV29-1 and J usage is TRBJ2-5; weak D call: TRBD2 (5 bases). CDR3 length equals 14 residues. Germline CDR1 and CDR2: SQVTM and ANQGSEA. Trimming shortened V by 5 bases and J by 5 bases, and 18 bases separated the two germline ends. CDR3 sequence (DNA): TGCAGCGTTAAATTTGGACTCACCAGGGAGACCCAGTACTTC. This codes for CSVKFGLTRETQYF.